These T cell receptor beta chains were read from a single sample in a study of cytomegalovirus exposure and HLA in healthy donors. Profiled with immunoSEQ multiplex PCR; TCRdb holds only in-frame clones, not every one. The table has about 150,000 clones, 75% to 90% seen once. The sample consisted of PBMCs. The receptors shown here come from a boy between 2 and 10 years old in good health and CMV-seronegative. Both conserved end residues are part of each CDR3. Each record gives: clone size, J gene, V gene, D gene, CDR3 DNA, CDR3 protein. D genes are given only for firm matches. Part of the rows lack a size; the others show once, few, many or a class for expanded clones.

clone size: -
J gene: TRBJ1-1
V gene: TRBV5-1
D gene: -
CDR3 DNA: TGCGCCAGCAGCTTGGTGGGGGGAGGGTGGACTGAAGCTTTCTTT
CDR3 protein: CASSLVGGGWTEAFF

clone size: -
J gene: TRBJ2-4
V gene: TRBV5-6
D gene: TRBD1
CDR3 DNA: TGTGCCAGCAGCTCGGGGGGACAGGGGACCATTCAGTACTTC
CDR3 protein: CASSSGGQGTIQYF

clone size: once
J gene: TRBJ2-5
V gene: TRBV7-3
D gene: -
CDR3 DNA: TGTGCCAGCGCGGGGCTTTTACAAGAGACCCAGTACTTC
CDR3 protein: CASAGLLQETQYF

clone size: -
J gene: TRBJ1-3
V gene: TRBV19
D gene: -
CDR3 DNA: TGTGCCAGTAGTTGGGGCAGCGGGGCCTCTGGAAACACCATATATTTT
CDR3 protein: CASSWGSGASGNTIYF

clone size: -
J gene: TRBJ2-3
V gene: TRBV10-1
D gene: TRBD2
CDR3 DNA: TGCGCCAGCAGTGAGGCGGGAGGGCGGGATACGCAGTATTTT
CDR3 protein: CASSEAGGRDTQYF

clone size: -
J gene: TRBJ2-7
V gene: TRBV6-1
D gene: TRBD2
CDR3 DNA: TGTGCCAGCAGTGAAGCCAGCGGGACTTACTTGACCTACGAGCAGTACTTC
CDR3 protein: CASSEASGTYLTYEQYF

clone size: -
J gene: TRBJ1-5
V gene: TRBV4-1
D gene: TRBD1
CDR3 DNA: TGCGCCAGCAGCCAAGTGGACAGGGGATATCAGCCCCAGCATTTT
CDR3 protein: CASSQVDRGYQPQHF

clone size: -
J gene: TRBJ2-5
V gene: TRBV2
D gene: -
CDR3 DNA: TGTGCCAGCAGTGAGGGGGCGATCCAAGAGACCCAGTACTTC
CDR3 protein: CASSEGAIQETQYF

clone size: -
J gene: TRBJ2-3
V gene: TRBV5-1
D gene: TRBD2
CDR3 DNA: TGCGCCAGCAGCTTGGAGCGGGGGGTAACAGATACGCAGTATTTT
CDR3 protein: CASSLERGVTDTQYF

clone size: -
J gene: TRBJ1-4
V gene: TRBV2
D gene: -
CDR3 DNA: TGTGCCAGCAGGTCTGGGGGGTTTAATGAAAAACTGTTTTTT
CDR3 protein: CASRSGGFNEKLFF

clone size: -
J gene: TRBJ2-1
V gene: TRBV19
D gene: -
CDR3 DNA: TGTGCCAGTACGGGACGGGCGGGGTTCCAGAATGAGCAGTTCTTC
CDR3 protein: CASTGRAGFQNEQFF

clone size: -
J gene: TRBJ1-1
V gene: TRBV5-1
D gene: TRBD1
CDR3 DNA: TGCGCCAGCAGCTTGGGGGGGACAGGGCGGAGTAACACTGAAGCTTTCTTT
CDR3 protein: CASSLGGTGRSNTEAFF

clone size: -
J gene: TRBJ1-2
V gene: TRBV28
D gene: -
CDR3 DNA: TGTGCCAGCAGTTTGACACGCCATGGCTACACCTTC
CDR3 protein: CASSLTRHGYTF

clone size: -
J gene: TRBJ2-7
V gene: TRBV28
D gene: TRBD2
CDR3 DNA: TGTGCCAGCAGTCCTAGCGGACTTACCTACGAGCAGTACTTC
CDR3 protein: CASSPSGLTYEQYF

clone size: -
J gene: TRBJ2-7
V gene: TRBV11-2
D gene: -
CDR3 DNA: TGTGCCAGCAGCTCCTTTCCGAGGGGGAGCTCCTACGAGCAGTACTTC
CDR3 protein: CASSSFPRGSSYEQYF

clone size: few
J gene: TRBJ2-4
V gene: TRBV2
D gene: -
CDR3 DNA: TGTGCCAGCAGTGCCGAGACAGCTCGCAAAAACATTCAGTACTTC
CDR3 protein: CASSAETARKNIQYF

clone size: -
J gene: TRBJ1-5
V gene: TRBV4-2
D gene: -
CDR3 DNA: TGTGCCAGCAGCCAAGACCCACAGGGTAGAGGTCAAGGGAGCAATCAGCCCCAGCATTTT
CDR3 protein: CASSQDPQGRGQGSNQPQHF

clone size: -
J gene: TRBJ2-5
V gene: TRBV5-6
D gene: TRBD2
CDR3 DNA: TGTGCCAGCAGCAGCATCCGACTAGCGGGGATTAAAATGGGTGCCCAGTACTTC
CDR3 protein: CASSSIRLAGIKMGAQYF

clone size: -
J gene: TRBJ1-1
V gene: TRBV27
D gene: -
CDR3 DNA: TGTGCCAGCAGTTTATCGAGCTGGCAGCAAAGGAGCACTGAAGCTTTCTTT
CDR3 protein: CASSLSSWQQRSTEAFF

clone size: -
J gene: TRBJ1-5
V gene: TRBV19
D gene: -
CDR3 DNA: TGTGCCAGTAGTATCCACAAGCGCCCTAGCAATCAGCCCCAGCATTTT
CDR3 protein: CASSIHKRPSNQPQHF

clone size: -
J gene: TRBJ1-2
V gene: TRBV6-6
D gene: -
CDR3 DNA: TGTGCCAGCAGTGAGCCGGGGGAATCAAACTATGGCTACACCTTC
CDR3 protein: CASSEPGESNYGYTF

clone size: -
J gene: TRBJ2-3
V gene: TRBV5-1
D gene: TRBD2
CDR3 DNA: TGCGCCAGCAGCTTGGACGGGGGGTCGGGGATAGATACGCAGTATTTT
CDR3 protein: CASSLDGGSGIDTQYF

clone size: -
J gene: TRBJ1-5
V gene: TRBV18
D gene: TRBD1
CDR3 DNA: TGTGCCAGCTCACCCCACCAGACAGGGAGCAATCAGCCCCAGCATTTT
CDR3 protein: CASSPHQTGSNQPQHF

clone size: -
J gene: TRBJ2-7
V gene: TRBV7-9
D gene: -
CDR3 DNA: TGTGCCAGCAGCCGCCTCGGGGGAAGGGCCTACGAGCAGTACTTC
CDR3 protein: CASSRLGGRAYEQYF

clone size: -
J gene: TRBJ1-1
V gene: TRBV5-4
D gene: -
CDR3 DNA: TGTGCCAGCAGCCTGTACGTTTGGCATACTGAAGCTTTCTTT
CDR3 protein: CASSLYVWHTEAFF

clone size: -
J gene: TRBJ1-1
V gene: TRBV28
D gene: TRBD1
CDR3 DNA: TGTGCCAGCAGTCCATACAGGGGTGTCGCTGAAGCTTTCTTT
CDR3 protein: CASSPYRGVAEAFF

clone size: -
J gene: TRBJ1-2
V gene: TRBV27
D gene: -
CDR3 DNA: TGTGCCAGCAGGTTGGGTCGGGGCGCGGGAAGCTATGGCTACACCTTC
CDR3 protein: CASRLGRGAGSYGYTF

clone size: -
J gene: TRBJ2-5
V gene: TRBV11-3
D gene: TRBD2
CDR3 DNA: TGTGCCAGCAGCTTATCCGGGAGGACTGGCCAAGAGACCCAGTACTTC
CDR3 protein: CASSLSGRTGQETQYF